These 15 T cell receptor beta chains were all obtained from the same sample, sequenced in a study of blood T cell repertoires in COVID-19 (dated by TCRdb to about 2020). The library was prepared using the immunoSEQ multiplex PCR assay. TCRdb obtained this table from immuneACCESS and retained in-frame rearrangements with V and J assigned. These tables miss some clones; where compared with another copy, unresolved V genes account for less than half of the shortfall, and the remainder is unexplained. Within this sample are approximately 49,000 clones, with approximately 88% of them counted one time only. The ten largest clones represent under 3% of the sample. Input material: peripheral blood. The receptor set was obtained from a man between 50 and 59 years old with acute or convalescent COVID-19.

This clone was seen just once. This sequence joins TRBV6-5 and TRBJ2-7, with TRBD1 identical over 9 bases. The CDR3 sequence is 14 residues long. Germline CDR1 is MNHEY and CDR2 is SVGAGI. The junction had 3 bases not matched to a gene; V was cut back by 6 bases and J by 0 bases. In DNA, the CDR3 is TGTGCCAGCAGAAGACAGGGGGGCTCCTACGAGCAGTACTTC. It encodes CASRRQGGSYEQYF.

The chain employs TRBV29-1 and TRBJ1-3, with TRBD1 as a possible D gene (6 bases). V was shortened by 4 bases and J by 3 bases, with 10 bases between the two germline ends. In germline, CDR1 is SQVTM, CDR2 ANQGSEA. The CDR3 loop spans 13 amino acids. The CDR3 reads CSVAGGIGNTIYF. In nucleotides, the CDR3 is TGCAGCGTTGCTGGGGGCATTGGAAACACCATATATTTT.

The chain joins TRBV28 to TRBJ2-2, with 8 bases matching TRBD1. The germline V gene has CDR1 MDHEN and CDR2 SYDVKM. Losses at the gene ends were 6 bases for V and 3 bases for J; bases not matched to a gene: 6. This CDR3 is built from 15 residues. The CDR3 coding sequence is TGTGCCAGCAGGGACATGACAGGGGACACCGGGGAGCTGTTTTTT. Translating it yields CASRDMTGDTGELFF.

This chain uses TRBV3-1 (or the pseudogene TRBV3-2) with TRBJ1-1; 7 nucleotides agree with TRBD1. Germline V CDR1 and CDR2: LGHDT, YNNKEL (reference sequence). This CDR3 comprises 15 residues. V gave up 6 bases and J gave up 1 base; unmatched junction bases: 8. CDR3 in DNA: TGTGCCAGCAGTCCCTCGGGACAGCCGAACACTGAAGCTTTCTTT. Translation gives CASSPSGQPNTEAFF.

This chain connects TRBV6-1 to TRBJ1-5; no clear D. The CDR3 contains 12 residues. The germline V gene has CDR1 MNHNS and CDR2 SASEGT. Deletions cut 3 bases from V and 9 bases from J, with 9 bases between. In DNA, the CDR3 is TGTGCCAGCAGTGATGATTACGGGCCCCAGCATTTT. It is translated as CASSDDYGPQHF.

This clone has only a few counts. The chain links TRBV29-1 to TRBJ1-3; possible D gene TRBD1, 6 bases. This CDR3 region has 15 residues. Germline values: CDR1 SQVTM, CDR2 ANQGSEA. The V end lost 3 bases, the J end lost 0 bases, and 12 bases lay between the germline ends. CDR3 in DNA: TGCAGCGTTGACGGCGGGGGCCTCTCTGGAAACACCATATATTTT. It is translated as CSVDGGGLSGNTIYF.

The chain combines TRBV7-9 with TRBJ1-1; 8 positions agree with TRBD1. V lost 5 bases, J lost 5 bases, and 4 bases stayed unmatched. CDR1 and CDR2 (germline): SEHNR, FQNEAQ (reference sequence). There are 13 residues in the CDR3. CDR3 DNA sequence: TGTGCCAGCAGCCCAGGACAGGGTACTGAAGCTTTCTTT. It yields the protein CASSPGQGTEAFF.

The chain recombines TRBV6-5 with TRBJ2-5; 7 nucleotides align to TRBD2. The length of the CDR3 is 14 residues. V lost 7 bases and J lost 4; bases outside the gene matches: 9. CDR1 is MNHEY, CDR2 SVGAGI, per germline. CDR3 sequence (DNA): TGTGCCAGCATCGAGCGGGGATCGGGAGAGACCCAGTACTTC. It codes for CASIERGSGETQYF.

This clone was seen only a few times. The chain uses TRBV5-8 and TRBJ1-2; TRBD1 is a possible D gene (5 bases). V lost 9 bases to trimming and J lost 2 bases, with 11 bases between them. The length of the CDR3 is 12 residues. Germline lookup yields CDR1 SGHTS and CDR2 YDEGEE. The CDR3 here is CATTGGNYGYTF. Here the CDR3 DNA reads TGTGCCACCACGGGGGGAAACTATGGCTACACCTTC.

The chain links TRBV13 to TRBJ2-7; 7 bases map to TRBD2. Trimming cost V 3 bases and J 4 bases; bases outside gene matches: 3. The CDR3 runs to 13 residues. Looked up from germline, CDR1 is PRHDT and CDR2 is FYEKMQ (reference sequence). The CDR3 here is CASSLGLSYEQYF. As DNA, the CDR3 is TGTGCCAGCAGCTTGGGACTATCTTACGAGCAGTACTTC.

The rearrangement joins TRBV18 to TRBJ2-1; TRBD2 matches at 16 bases. Trimming removed 4 bases from V and 5 bases from J; junction bases left unmatched: 8. This CDR3 is built from 18 residues. CDR1 is KGHSH, CDR2 LQKENI, per germline. CDR3 bases: TGTGCCAGCTCACGTCCCGGGACTAGCGGGGGGGAACACAATGAGCAGTTCTTC. Translated, it gives CASSRPGTSGGEHNEQFF.

The chain couples TRBV27 to TRBJ1-5, with 9 bases aligning to TRBD1. The CDR3 runs 16 residues. Trimming at V came to 0 bases and at J to 9 bases, leaving 9 bases not matched to a gene. The germline CDR1 and CDR2 sequences are MNHEY and SMNVEV (reference sequence). The DNA for the CDR3 is TGTGCCAGCAGTTTATCCGGGACAGGGTCATATGGGCCCCAGCATTTT. It codes for CASSLSGTGSYGPQHF.

This chain links TRBV27 with TRBJ1-5; D may be TRBD1 (5 bases). The germline gives CDR1 MNHEY, CDR2 SMNVEV (reference sequence). The length of the CDR3 is 16 residues. With 4 bases removed from V and 6 bases from J, the gap between germline ends came to 19 bases. DNA of the CDR3: TGTGCCAGCAGTTCCCTGGGCGGGGACCCATCTCAGCCCCAGCATTTT. Its protein product is CASSSLGGDPSQPQHF.

This clone showed up just once. V gene TRBV3-1 (or the pseudogene TRBV3-2) combines with J gene TRBJ2-7; D is perhaps TRBD2 (5 bases). The length of the CDR3 is 12 residues. V gave up 2 bases and J gave up 6 bases, with 8 bases separating them. The germline V gene has CDR1 LGHDT and CDR2 YNNKEL (reference sequence). The CDR3 here is CASSQYSGEQYF. DNA of the CDR3: TGTGCCAGCAGCCAATACAGCGGCGAGCAGTACTTC.

The chain uses TRBV7-8 and TRBJ1-5, with 11 positions matching TRBD1. The V and J ends lost 2 bases and 6 bases, in that order; junction bases with no gene match: 6. This CDR3 has 16 amino acids. Germline V gene data show CDR1 as SGHVS and CDR2 as FQNEAQ. The CDR3 loop is CASSLMGQGGFQPQHF. CDR3 nucleotide sequence: TGTGCCAGCAGCTTAATGGGACAGGGGGGATTTCAGCCCCAGCATTTT.